This T cell receptor (beta chain) originates from a study of a mutant IDH1 vaccine in newly diagnosed glioma. Overall study: Vaccination started 4-6 weeks after radiotherapy alone, or with temozolomide cycles.

As for time point: week 35, safety follow-up. The investigators gave 300 ug of mutant IDH1 20-mer peptide in each vaccine dose, together with topical imiquimod. New WHO grade 3 or 4 astrocytomas that were IDH1-mutant and ATRX-lost had been found in donors. A single count supports this clone. Antigen specificity is unknown. Only in-frame clones appear in the TCRdb table, and some are missing; sequencing was by immunoSEQ multiplex PCR. The sample lists 58,000 or so clones, about 90% seen once, with 1.6% in the top ten. The TCR was taken from a man aged 35-49 years with glioma. The material was PBMCs, obtained from a glioma patient whose treatment included an IDH1 peptide vaccine.

CDR3 sequence reads: CASSDRGIEQFF. For the CDR3, the DNA is TGTGCCAGTAGCGACAGGGGAATTGAGCAGTTCTTC. This chain connects TRBV19 to TRBJ2-1; 8 bases line up with TRBD1. CDR1 LNHDA and CDR2 SQIVND come from the germline V gene (reference sequence). The CDR3 is 12 residues long. V gave up 6 bases and J gave up 9 bases; unmatched junction bases: 4.